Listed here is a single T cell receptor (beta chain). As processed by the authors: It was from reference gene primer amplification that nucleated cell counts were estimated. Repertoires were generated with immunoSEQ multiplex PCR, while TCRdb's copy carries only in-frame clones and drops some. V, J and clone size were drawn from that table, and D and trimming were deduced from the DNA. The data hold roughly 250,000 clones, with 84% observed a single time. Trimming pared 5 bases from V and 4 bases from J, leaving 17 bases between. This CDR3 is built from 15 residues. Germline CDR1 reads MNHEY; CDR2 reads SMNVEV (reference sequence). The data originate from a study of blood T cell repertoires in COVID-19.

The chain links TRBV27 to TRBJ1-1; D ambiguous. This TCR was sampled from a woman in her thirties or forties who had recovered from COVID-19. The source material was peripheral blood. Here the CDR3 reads CASSEMAGGITEAFF. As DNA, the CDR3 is TGTGCCAGCAGTGAGATGGCGGGAGGGATCACTGAAGCTTTCTTT.